These 25 T cell receptor beta chains share one sample of origin, sequenced in a study of cytomegalovirus exposure and HLA in healthy donors. The PCR made use of 60 Vbeta and 13 Jbeta primers. Assay: immunoSEQ multiplex PCR; the TCRdb copy retains only in-frame clones and omits some. This table has about 300,000 clones, 86% appearing once. Material: PBMCs. The receptor set was obtained from a middle-aged man in good health and CMV-seropositive.

There are a few counts of this clone. The chain recombines TRBV29-1 with TRBJ1-4; 10 nucleotides agree with TRBD1. Germline V CDR1 and CDR2: SQVTM, ANQGSEA. The length of the CDR3 is 13 residues. The V and J ends lost 6 bases and 8 bases, in that order; junction bases with no gene match: 6. CDR3 sequence: CSVPGTGEEKLFF. CDR3 DNA sequence: TGCAGCGTCCCGGGGACAGGGGAGGAAAAACTGTTTTTT.

This clone was seen a single time. This sequence joins TRBV29-1 and TRBJ2-1; 14 bases fit TRBD2. Germline CDR1 SQVTM, CDR2 ANQGSEA. Germline trimming cut 2 bases from V and 1 base from J; bases unmatched to any gene: 7. The CDR3 totals 18 residues. CDR3 loop: CSVESGTSGRLSYNEQFF. The CDR3 nucleotides are TGCAGCGTTGAATCCGGGACTAGCGGGAGACTTTCCTACAATGAGCAGTTCTTC.

V gene TRBV30 combines with J gene TRBJ1-1; no reliable D call. V was shortened by 0 bases and J by 1 base, with 6 bases between the two germline ends. Per the germline V gene, CDR1 is GTSNPN and CDR2 is SVGIG (reference sequence). The CDR3 is 13 residues long. CDR3 nucleotide sequence: TGTGCCTGGAGTGTACTCGGGAACACTGAAGCTTTCTTT. It translates to CAWSVLGNTEAFF. The whole variable domain, filled in from reference TRBV30 and TRBJ1-1, reads SQTIHQWPATLVQPVGSPLSLECTVEGTSNPNLYWYRQAAGRGLQLLFYSVGIGQISSEVPQNLSASRPQDRQFILSSKKLLLSDSGFYLCAWSVLGNTEAFFGQGTRLTVV.

About this clone: Other DNA sequences in the same sample also yield this CDR3. The chain links TRBV14 to TRBJ1-2; 9 bases agree with TRBD1. V dropped 0 bases and J dropped 5; count of bases not matched to a gene: 1. The CDR3 extends over 14 amino acids. CDR1 SGHDN and CDR2 FVKESK come from the germline V gene. The CDR3 nucleotides read TGTGCCAGCAGCCAAGATGGGACAGGGTATGGCTACACCTTC. It yields the protein CASSQDGTGYGYTF. The whole variable domain, remainder taken from reference TRBV14 and TRBJ1-2, is EAGVTQFPSHSVIEKGQTVTLRCDPISGHDNLYWYRRVMGKEIKFLLHFVKESKQDESGMPNNRFLAERTGGTYSTLKVQPAELEDSGVYFCASSQDGTGYGYTFGSGTRLTVV.

The chain uses TRBV9 and TRBJ2-2; D is possibly TRBD2 (6 bases). The CDR3 consists of 16 residues. CDR1 is SGDLS and CDR2 is YYNGEE in the germline V gene. V dropped 3 bases and J dropped 5 bases, with 17 bases sitting between them. The CDR3 coding sequence is TGTGCCAGCAGCGGGCCCCGCGGGGCGAGGACCGGGGAGCTGTTTTTT. Translating it yields CASSGPRGARTGELFF.

This chain uses TRBV7-2 with TRBJ2-2; D is possibly TRBD1 (6 bases). The germline CDR1 and CDR2 sequences are SGHTA and FQGNSA. V was pared by 3 bases and J by 7 bases, with 18 bases between. The CDR3 covers 16 residues. This CDR3 reads CASSFNPAGVSGELFF. CDR3 in DNA: TGTGCCAGCAGCTTCAACCCGGCAGGGGTGAGCGGGGAGCTGTTTTTT.

Turning to this clone: The junction departs from the called germline gene at one end, perhaps through a read error. The V gene is TRBV7-7, the J gene TRBJ2-1; perhaps TRBD1 as D (5 bases). Germline-derived CDR1 and CDR2 are SSHAT and FNYEAQ (reference sequence). The CDR3 has 15 amino acids. The CDR3 is CASSLGAGPFNEQFF. The CDR3 region has the DNA TGTGCTAGCAGCTTAGGGGCAGGCCCCTTCAATGAGCAGTTCTTC. Supplemented by reference TRBV7-7 and TRBJ2-1, the full variable domain reads GAGVSQSPRYKVTKRGQDVTLRCDPISSHATLYWYQQALGQGPEFLTYFNYEAQPDKSGLPSDRFSAERPEGSISTLTIQRTEQRDSAMYRCASSLGAGPFNEQFFGPGTRLTVL.

The chain couples TRBV27 to TRBJ2-1, with 11 bases matching TRBD2. The CDR3 is 16 amino acids. The germline gives CDR1 MNHEY, CDR2 SMNVEV (reference sequence). V lost 3 bases, J lost 3 bases, and 4 bases stayed unmatched. CDR3 nucleotides: TGTGCCAGCAGTTTCCTCACTAGCGGGAGCTACAATGAGCAGTTCTTC. It encodes CASSFLTSGSYNEQFF.

The rearrangement joins TRBV19 to TRBJ1-1; 10 bases line up with TRBD1. V was pared by 2 bases and J by 6 bases, with 3 bases of the junction left unmatched. Germline CDR1 reads LNHDA; CDR2 reads SQIVND (reference sequence). The CDR3 has 14 residues. CDR3 nucleotide sequence: TGTGCCAGTAGTATACGGACAGGGGGGGCTGAAGCTTTCTTT. It encodes CASSIRTGGAEAFF.

The chain links TRBV2 to TRBJ1-5; D not resolved. CDR1 and CDR2 from the germline V gene are SNHLY and FYNNEI. The CDR3 extends over 14 amino acids. Trimming removed 6 bases at V and 3 bases at J, with 12 bases between. CDR3 amino acids: CASSRTGFNQPQHF. CDR3 coding DNA: TGTGCCAGCAGCCGAACGGGGTTCAATCAGCCCCAGCATTTT.

The CDR3, as DNA: TGTGCCAGCAGTTTTGTACGGGGGGGGACCCAGTACTTC. Translation: CASSFVRGGTQYF. This sequence joins TRBV27 and TRBJ2-5; 8 positions match TRBD2. The CDR3 consists of 13 residues. Germline assignment: CDR1 MNHEY and CDR2 SMNVEV (reference sequence). V trimming: 3 bases; J trimming: 7 bases; junction bases outside the gene matches: 4.

V usage is TRBV9 and J usage is TRBJ2-7, with a weak D call TRBD2 (6 bases). The germline V gene encodes CDR1 SGDLS and CDR2 YYNGEE. This CDR3 has 17 amino acids. V gave up 0 bases and J gave up 4 bases, with 20 bases separating them. The CDR3 sequence: CASSVASGVAVPYEQYF. DNA for the CDR3: TGTGCCAGCAGCGTAGCTTCGGGGGTAGCGGTTCCGTACGAGCAGTACTTC.

The rearrangement links TRBV2 to TRBJ2-2, with TRBD1 identical over 7 bases. The CDR3 spans 16 residues. V lost 3 bases and J lost 2; bases outside the gene matches: 6. Germline lookup yields CDR1 SNHLY and CDR2 FYNNEI. DNA for the CDR3: TGTGCCAGCAGTGAGTACAGGGGCTTCAACACCGGGGAGCTGTTTTTT. The encoded protein is CASSEYRGFNTGELFF.

This chain uses TRBV29-1 with TRBJ1-1; 9 bases are a match to TRBD1. Unmatched junction bases numbered 15, after V lost 7 bases and J lost 6 bases. CDR3 size: 15 residues. Germline CDR1 and CDR2: SQVTM and ANQGSEA. CDR3 sequence reads: CSGYRDRDLGAEAFF. The CDR3 bases are TGCAGCGGCTACCGGGACAGGGACCTCGGGGCTGAAGCTTTCTTT.

The V and J genes are TRBV4-1 and TRBJ2-7; unclear D gene. The CDR3 has 13 amino acids. V was clipped by 0 bases and J by 2 bases, with 5 bases between them. Looked up from germline, CDR1 is MGHRA and CDR2 is YSYEKL. CDR3 region: CASSQEGTYEQYF. The CDR3 bases are TGCGCCAGCAGCCAAGAGGGCACCTACGAGCAGTACTTC.

The chain joins TRBV5-6 to TRBJ1-1; the D gene is possibly TRBD1 (5 bases). The CDR3 has 15 amino acids. The V end was cut by 2 bases, the J end by 4 bases, with 15 bases between. CDR1 is SGHDT and CDR2 is YYEEEE in the germline V gene. The CDR3 nucleotides read TGTGCCAGCAGCTTAGGCGGGGGAGGGGTCACTGAAGCTTTCTTT. Translated, it gives CASSLGGGGVTEAFF.

V and J are TRBV4-3 and TRBJ2-2, with D perhaps matching TRBD2 (5 bases). The CDR3 sequence is 15 residues long. Looked up from germline, CDR1 is LGHNA and CDR2 is YSLEER. Between the trimmed V and J ends, which lost 0 bases and 6 bases, there was a span of 11 bases. Here the CDR3 reads CASSQDRGKAGELFF. CDR3 DNA: TGCGCCAGCAGCCAAGATCGAGGGAAGGCCGGGGAGCTGTTTTTT.

V usage is TRBV10-3 and J usage is TRBJ2-6; possible D gene TRBD1, 5 bases. The ends were cut back, 9 bases at V and 2 bases at J, with 14 bases in the middle. Germline V gene lookup returns CDR1 ENHRY and CDR2 SYGVKD. The CDR3 has 15 residues. CDR3 region: CAMGDGAPGANVLTF. CDR3 sequence (DNA): TGTGCCATGGGCGATGGGGCCCCTGGGGCCAACGTCCTGACTTTC.

This chain links TRBV7-9 with TRBJ1-5; maybe TRBD1 (5 bases). The CDR3 sequence is 13 residues long. In germline, CDR1 is SEHNR, CDR2 FQNEAQ (reference sequence). The V gene lost 2 bases and the J gene lost 4 bases, with 6 bases spanning the gap. The CDR3 bases are TGTGCCAGCAGCTTAAAGGGGAATCAGCCCCAGCATTTT. Translating gives CASSLKGNQPQHF.

This sequence joins TRBV16 and TRBJ2-7, with a weak D call TRBD2 (5 bases). CDR1 and CDR2 from the germline V gene are KGHSY and FQNENV. V lost 0 bases, J lost 2 bases, and 17 bases lay in between. CDR3 size: 17 residues. CDR3 sequence: CASSQSPLRMGAYEQYF. CDR3 in DNA: TGTGCCAGCAGCCAATCGCCCTTGAGAATGGGAGCCTACGAGCAGTACTTC.

J is TRBJ2-1 and V is TRBV29-1; the match to TRBD1 covers 7 bases. V dropped 4 bases and J dropped 6; count of bases not matched to a gene: 9. Germline V gene sequence: CDR1 SQVTM, CDR2 ANQGSEA. CDR3 length: 14 residues. CDR3 in DNA: TGCAGCGTTGTGCGGTGGACAGGAAGCAATGAGCAGTTCTTC. Its protein is CSVVRWTGSNEQFF.

This chain connects TRBV7-2 to TRBJ1-4, with 7 bases identical to TRBD1. Trimming cost V 4 bases and J 3 bases; bases outside gene matches: 5. This CDR3 spans 15 amino acids. Germline lookup yields CDR1 SGHTA and CDR2 FQGNSA. The CDR3 bases are TGTGCCAGCAGCTCACGGACAGGTTCTAATGAAAAACTGTTTTTT. This codes for CASSSRTGSNEKLFF.

The chain uses TRBV4-3 and TRBJ2-7; unclear D gene. This CDR3 comprises 15 residues. CDR1 is LGHNA and CDR2 is YSLEER in the germline V gene. V dropped 0 bases and J dropped 4 bases, with 13 bases sitting between them. CDR3 bases: TGCGCCAGCAGCCAAGATTTCCAGAACACGTACGAGCAGTACTTC. This gives the protein CASSQDFQNTYEQYF.

The table lists this clone with a few counts. V is TRBV4-1 and J is TRBJ2-7, with D maybe TRBD1 (6 bases). Germline CDR1 is MGHRA and CDR2 is YSYEKL. The V gene lost 5 bases and the J gene lost 0 bases, with 14 bases spanning the gap. This CDR3 is built from 15 residues. The CDR3 reads CASSTRDTRSYEQYF. For the CDR3, the DNA is TGCGCCAGCAGCACCCGGGACACCCGCTCCTACGAGCAGTACTTC.

V gene TRBV28 combines with J gene TRBJ2-3; 7 bases map to TRBD2. The CDR3 is 15 residues long. Germline lookup yields CDR1 MDHEN and CDR2 SYDVKM. Losses at the gene ends were 7 bases for V and 5 bases for J; bases not matched to a gene: 12. The CDR3 DNA reads TGTGCCAGCACCTCCGGGACGGGAGGACAAGATACGCAGTATTTT. Its protein is CASTSGTGGQDTQYF.